The rows below give T cell receptor beta chains drawn from one sample of a study of memory CD4+ T cells and cytomegalovirus serostatus. The method was immunoSEQ multiplex PCR; TCRdb's version includes in-frame clones alone and lacks a portion of them. This sample has tens of thousands of clones, with approximately 77% found just once. Specimen: memory CD4+ T cells from blood. These receptor sequences come from an adult in good health and CMV-seronegative. Each CDR3 is given with its conserved first and last residue. Fields, in order: J gene, V gene, D gene, clone size, CDR3 protein, CDR3 DNA. D genes are given only for firm matches. Clone sizes are given selectively: once, few, many, or a class where the clone is expanded.

J gene: TRBJ1-1
V gene: TRBV6-1
D gene: -
clone size: once
CDR3 protein: CASSPSRGWTEAFF
CDR3 DNA: TGTGCCAGCAGCCCATCCCGGGGCTGGACTGAAGCTTTCTTT

J gene: TRBJ1-4
V gene: TRBV6-6
D gene: -
clone size: -
CDR3 protein: CASSLGYKGGGEKLFF
CDR3 DNA: TGTGCCAGCAGTTTGGGGTACAAGGGTGGAGGTGAAAAACTGTTTTTT

J gene: TRBJ1-3
V gene: TRBV9
D gene: -
clone size: -
CDR3 protein: CASSGLPSGGNTIYF
CDR3 DNA: TGTGCCAGCAGCGGACTGCCGTCGGGAGGAAACACCATATATTTT

J gene: TRBJ2-1
V gene: TRBV9
D gene: TRBD2
clone size: -
CDR3 protein: CASSETSGSHNEQFF
CDR3 DNA: TGTGCCAGCAGCGAGACTAGCGGGAGTCACAATGAGCAGTTCTTC

J gene: TRBJ2-2
V gene: TRBV29-1
D gene: -
clone size: -
CDR3 protein: CSAESPPGVNGELFF
CDR3 DNA: TGCAGCGCTGAAAGCCCTCCCGGGGTGAACGGGGAGCTGTTTTTT

J gene: TRBJ1-1
V gene: TRBV2
D gene: -
clone size: -
CDR3 protein: CASSAQGGRTEAFF
CDR3 DNA: TGTGCCAGCAGTGCGCAGGGAGGCAGGACTGAAGCTTTCTTT

J gene: TRBJ2-1
V gene: TRBV27
D gene: TRBD2
clone size: -
CDR3 protein: CASSSPGLNNEQFF
CDR3 DNA: TGTGCCAGCAGTTCCCCGGGACTAAACAATGAGCAGTTCTTC

J gene: TRBJ2-7
V gene: TRBV12-5
D gene: -
clone size: -
CDR3 protein: CASGMAGGYEQYF
CDR3 DNA: TGTGCTAGTGGGATGGCCGGGGGTTACGAGCAGTACTTC

J gene: TRBJ2-7
V gene: TRBV29-1
D gene: -
clone size: few
CDR3 protein: CSVVLEGYHEQYF
CDR3 DNA: TGCAGCGTTGTGTTAGAAGGGTACCACGAGCAGTACTTC

J gene: TRBJ2-1
V gene: TRBV29-1
D gene: -
clone size: -
CDR3 protein: CSVVSFNEQFF
CDR3 DNA: TGCAGCGTTGTTAGTTTCAATGAGCAGTTCTTC

J gene: TRBJ2-7
V gene: TRBV11-2
D gene: TRBD2
clone size: -
CDR3 protein: CASSKSGSGDEQYF
CDR3 DNA: TGTGCCAGCAGCAAGAGCGGGAGCGGGGACGAGCAGTACTTC

J gene: TRBJ2-7
V gene: TRBV2
D gene: TRBD1
clone size: few
CDR3 protein: CASSETGTGTYEQYF
CDR3 DNA: TGTGCCAGCAGCGAAACCGGGACAGGGACCTACGAGCAGTACTTC

J gene: TRBJ2-1
V gene: TRBV7-3
D gene: TRBD2
clone size: -
CDR3 protein: CASSWRGDILIF
CDR3 DNA: TGTGCCAGCAGCTGGCGGGGGGATATTCTGATCTTC

J gene: TRBJ1-2
V gene: TRBV5-4
D gene: -
clone size: -
CDR3 protein: CASSLVRGSTANYGYTF
CDR3 DNA: TGTGCCAGCAGCCTGGTGCGGGGGTCGACGGCTAACTATGGCTACACCTTC

J gene: TRBJ1-2
V gene: TRBV7-4
D gene: -
clone size: once
CDR3 protein: CASSLGPPGQTSLNYGYTF
CDR3 DNA: TGTGCCAGCAGCTTGGGGCCACCGGGACAAACATCCCTTAACTATGGCTACACCTTC

J gene: TRBJ1-2
V gene: TRBV19
D gene: -
clone size: -
CDR3 protein: CASYLHGQTNGYTF
CDR3 DNA: TGTGCCAGTTACCTACATGGACAGACAAATGGCTACACCTTC